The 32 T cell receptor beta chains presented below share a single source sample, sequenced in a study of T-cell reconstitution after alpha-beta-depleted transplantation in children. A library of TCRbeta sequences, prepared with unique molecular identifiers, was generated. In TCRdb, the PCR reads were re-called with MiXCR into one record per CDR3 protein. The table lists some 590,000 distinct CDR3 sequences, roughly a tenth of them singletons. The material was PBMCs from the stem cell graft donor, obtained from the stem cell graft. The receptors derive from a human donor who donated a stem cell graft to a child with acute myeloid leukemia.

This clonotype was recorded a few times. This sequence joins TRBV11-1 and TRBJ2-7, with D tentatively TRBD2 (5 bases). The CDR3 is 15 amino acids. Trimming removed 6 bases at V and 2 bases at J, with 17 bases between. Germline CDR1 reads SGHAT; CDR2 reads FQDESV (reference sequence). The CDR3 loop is CASSPREGITYEQYF. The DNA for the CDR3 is TGTGCCAGCAGTCCCAGAGAGGGCATAACCTACGAGCAGTACTTC.

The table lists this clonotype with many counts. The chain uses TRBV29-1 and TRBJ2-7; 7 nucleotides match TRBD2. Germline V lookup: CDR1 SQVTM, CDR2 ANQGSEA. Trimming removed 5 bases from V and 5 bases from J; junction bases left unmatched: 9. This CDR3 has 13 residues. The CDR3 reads CSVSGAGVDEQYF. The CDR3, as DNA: TGCAGCGTTTCTGGGGCGGGAGTTGACGAGCAGTACTTC.

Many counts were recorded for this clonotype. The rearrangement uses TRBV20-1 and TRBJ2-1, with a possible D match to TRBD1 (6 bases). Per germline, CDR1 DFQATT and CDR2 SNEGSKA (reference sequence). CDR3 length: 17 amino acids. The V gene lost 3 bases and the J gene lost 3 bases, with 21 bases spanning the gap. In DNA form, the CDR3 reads TGCAGTGCTAGGCCTACAGGGAATCGACTAAACTACAATGAGCAGTTCTTC. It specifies CSARPTGNRLNYNEQFF.

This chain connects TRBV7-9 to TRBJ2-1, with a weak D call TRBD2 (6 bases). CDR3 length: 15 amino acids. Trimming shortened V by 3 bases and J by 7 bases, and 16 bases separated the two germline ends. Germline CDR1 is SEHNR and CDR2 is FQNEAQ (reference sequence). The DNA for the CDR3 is TGTGCCAGCAGCTTGCGGGACCTCCTAGGGAATGAGCAGTTCTTC. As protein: CASSLRDLLGNEQFF.

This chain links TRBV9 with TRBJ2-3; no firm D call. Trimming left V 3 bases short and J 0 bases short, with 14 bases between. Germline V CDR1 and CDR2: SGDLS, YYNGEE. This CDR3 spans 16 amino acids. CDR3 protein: CASSAASLLSTDTQYF. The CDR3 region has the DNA TGTGCCAGCAGCGCTGCTAGTTTATTAAGCACAGATACGCAGTATTTT.

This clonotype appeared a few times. CDR3 amino acids: CASSSQTFVIYGYTF. CDR3 sequence (DNA): TGTGCCAGCAGTTCTCAGACGTTCGTAATCTATGGCTACACCTTC. The V gene is TRBV6-5, the J gene TRBJ1-2; no clear D. CDR1 is MNHEY, CDR2 SVGAGI, per germline. With 4 bases removed from V and 4 bases from J, the gap between germline ends came to 16 bases. The CDR3 has 15 residues.

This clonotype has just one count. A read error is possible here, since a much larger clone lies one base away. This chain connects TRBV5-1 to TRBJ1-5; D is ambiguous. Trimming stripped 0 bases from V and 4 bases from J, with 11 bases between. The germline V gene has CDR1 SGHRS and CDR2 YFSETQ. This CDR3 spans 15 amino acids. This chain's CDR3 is CASSLDGDRNQPQHF. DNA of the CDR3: TGCGCCAGCAGCTTGGACGGTGATAGAAATCAGCCCCAGCATTTT.

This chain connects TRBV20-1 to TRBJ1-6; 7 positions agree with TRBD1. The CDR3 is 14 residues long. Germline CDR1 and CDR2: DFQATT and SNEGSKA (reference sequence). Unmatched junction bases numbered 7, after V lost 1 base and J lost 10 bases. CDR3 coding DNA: TGCAGTGCTAGAGTAATACAGGGGCCATCACCCCTCCACTTT. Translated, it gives CSARVIQGPSPLHF.

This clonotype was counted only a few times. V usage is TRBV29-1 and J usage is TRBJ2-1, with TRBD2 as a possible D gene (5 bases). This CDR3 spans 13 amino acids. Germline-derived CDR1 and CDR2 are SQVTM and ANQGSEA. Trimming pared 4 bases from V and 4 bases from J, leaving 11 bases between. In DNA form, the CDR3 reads TGCAGCGTTGTACCCAGAGGGTACAATGAGCAGTTCTTC. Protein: CSVVPRGYNEQFF.

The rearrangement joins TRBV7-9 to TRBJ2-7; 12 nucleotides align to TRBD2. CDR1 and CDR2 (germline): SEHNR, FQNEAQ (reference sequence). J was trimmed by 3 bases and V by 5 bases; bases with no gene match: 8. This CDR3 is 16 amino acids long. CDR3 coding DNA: TGTGCCAGCAGCACCCAGACTAGCGGGAGTCTCTACGAGCAGTACTTC. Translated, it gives CASSTQTSGSLYEQYF. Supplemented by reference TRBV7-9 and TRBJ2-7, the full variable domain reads DTGVSQNPRHKITKRGQNVTFRCDPISEHNRLYWYRQTLGQGPEFLTYFQNEAQLEKSRLLSDRFSAERPKGSFSTLEIQRTEQGDSAMYLCASSTQTSGSLYEQYFGPGTRLTVT.

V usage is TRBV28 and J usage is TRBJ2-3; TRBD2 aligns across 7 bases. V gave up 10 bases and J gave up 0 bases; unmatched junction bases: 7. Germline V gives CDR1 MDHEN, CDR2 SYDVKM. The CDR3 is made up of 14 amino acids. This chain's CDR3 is CATWMRGSTDTQYF. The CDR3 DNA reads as TGTGCCACCTGGATGCGGGGGAGCACAGATACGCAGTATTTT.

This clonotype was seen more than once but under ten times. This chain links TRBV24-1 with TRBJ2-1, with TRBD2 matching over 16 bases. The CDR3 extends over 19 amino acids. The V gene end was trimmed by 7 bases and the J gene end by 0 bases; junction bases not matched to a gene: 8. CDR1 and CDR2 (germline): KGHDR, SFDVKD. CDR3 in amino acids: CATSSPGLAGGSSYNEQFF. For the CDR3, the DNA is TGTGCCACCAGCTCCCCGGGACTAGCGGGAGGGAGCTCCTACAATGAGCAGTTCTTC.

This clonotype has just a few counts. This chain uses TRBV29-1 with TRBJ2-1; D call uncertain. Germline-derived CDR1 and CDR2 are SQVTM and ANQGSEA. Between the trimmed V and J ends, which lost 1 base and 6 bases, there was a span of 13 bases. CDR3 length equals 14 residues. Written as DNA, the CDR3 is TGCAGCGTTGAAGGGTTGATCTGGGGCAATGAGCAGTTCTTC. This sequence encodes CSVEGLIWGNEQFF.

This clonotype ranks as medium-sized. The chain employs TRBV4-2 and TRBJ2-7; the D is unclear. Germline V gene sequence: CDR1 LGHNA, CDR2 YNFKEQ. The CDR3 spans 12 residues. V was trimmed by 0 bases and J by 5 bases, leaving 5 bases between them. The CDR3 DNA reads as TGTGCCAGCAGCCAAGACAGCGACGAGCAGTACTTC. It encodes CASSQDSDEQYF.

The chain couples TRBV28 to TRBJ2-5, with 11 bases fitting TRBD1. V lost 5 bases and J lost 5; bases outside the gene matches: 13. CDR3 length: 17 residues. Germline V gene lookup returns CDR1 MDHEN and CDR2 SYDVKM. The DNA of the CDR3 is TGTGCCAGCAGTCGAACCGCGGACAGGGGGCGCCTGGAGACCCAGTACTTC. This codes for CASSRTADRGRLETQYF.

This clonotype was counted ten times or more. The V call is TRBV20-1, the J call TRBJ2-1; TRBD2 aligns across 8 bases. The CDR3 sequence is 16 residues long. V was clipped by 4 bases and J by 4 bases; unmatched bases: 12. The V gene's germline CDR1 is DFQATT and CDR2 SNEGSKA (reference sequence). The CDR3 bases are TGCAGTGCTAAGGGGAGCGGGAGTCCCCCTTACAATGAGCAGTTCTTC. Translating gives CSAKGSGSPPYNEQFF.

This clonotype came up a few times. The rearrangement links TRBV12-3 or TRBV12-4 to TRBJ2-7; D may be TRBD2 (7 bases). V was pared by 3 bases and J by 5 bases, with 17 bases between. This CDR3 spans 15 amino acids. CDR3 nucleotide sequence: TGTGCCAGCAGTTTTAGGGGGGGTCGGGGGAACGAGCAGTACTTC. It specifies CASSFRGGRGNEQYF.

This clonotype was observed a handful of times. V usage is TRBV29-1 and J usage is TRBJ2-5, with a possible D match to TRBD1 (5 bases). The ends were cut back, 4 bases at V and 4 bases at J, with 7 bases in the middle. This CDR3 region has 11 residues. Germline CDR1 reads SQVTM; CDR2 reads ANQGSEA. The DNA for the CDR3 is TGCAGCGTTGTTAGGGGAGAGACCCAGTACTTC. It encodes CSVVRGETQYF.

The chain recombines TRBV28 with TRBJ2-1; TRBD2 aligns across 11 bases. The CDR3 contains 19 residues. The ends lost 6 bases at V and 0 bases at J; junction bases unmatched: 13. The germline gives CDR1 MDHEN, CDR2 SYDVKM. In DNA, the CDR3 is TGTGCCAGCAGCAAAACACTAGCGGGAGTTCTAGACTCCTACAATGAGCAGTTCTTC. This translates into CASSKTLAGVLDSYNEQFF. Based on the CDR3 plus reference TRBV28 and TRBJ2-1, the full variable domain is DVKVTQSSRYLVKRTGEKVFLECVQDMDHENMFWYRQDPGLGLRLIYFSYDVKMKEKGDIPEGYSVSREKKERFSLILESASTNQTSMYLCASSKTLAGVLDSYNEQFFGPGTRLTVL.

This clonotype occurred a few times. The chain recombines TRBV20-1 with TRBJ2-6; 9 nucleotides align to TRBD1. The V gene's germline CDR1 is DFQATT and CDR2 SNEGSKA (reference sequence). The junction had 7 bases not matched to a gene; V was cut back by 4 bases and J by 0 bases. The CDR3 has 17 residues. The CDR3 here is CSAIGQGFSSGANVLTF. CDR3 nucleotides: TGCAGTGCTATAGGACAGGGGTTCAGCTCTGGGGCCAACGTCCTGACTTTC.

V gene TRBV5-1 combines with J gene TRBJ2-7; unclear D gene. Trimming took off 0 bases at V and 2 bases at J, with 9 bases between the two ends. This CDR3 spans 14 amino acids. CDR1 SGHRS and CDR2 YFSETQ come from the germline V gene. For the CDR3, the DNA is TGCGCCAGCAGCTTGGATAGGGATACCTACGAGCAGTACTTC. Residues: CASSLDRDTYEQYF.

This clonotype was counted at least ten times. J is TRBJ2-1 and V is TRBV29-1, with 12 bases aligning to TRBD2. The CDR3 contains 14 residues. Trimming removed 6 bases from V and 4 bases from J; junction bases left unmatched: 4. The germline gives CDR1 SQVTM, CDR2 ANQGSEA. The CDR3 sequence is CSVGTSGLYNEQFF. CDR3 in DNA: TGCAGCGTCGGGACTAGCGGGTTATACAATGAGCAGTTCTTC.

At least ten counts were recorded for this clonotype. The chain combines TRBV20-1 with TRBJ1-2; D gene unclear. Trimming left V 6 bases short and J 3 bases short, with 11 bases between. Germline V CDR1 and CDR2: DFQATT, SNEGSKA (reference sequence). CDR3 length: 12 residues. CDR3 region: CSANNMDYGYTF. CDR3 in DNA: TGCAGTGCCAATAACATGGACTATGGCTACACCTTC.

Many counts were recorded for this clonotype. The DNA for the CDR3 is TGCAGCGTTGCCGGGGAAGGCGGCTACACCTTC. It codes for CSVAGEGGYTF. The V call is TRBV29-1, the J call TRBJ1-2; D call uncertain. There are 11 residues in the CDR3. With 4 bases removed from V and 8 bases from J, the gap between germline ends came to 11 bases. CDR1 and CDR2 from the germline V gene are SQVTM and ANQGSEA.

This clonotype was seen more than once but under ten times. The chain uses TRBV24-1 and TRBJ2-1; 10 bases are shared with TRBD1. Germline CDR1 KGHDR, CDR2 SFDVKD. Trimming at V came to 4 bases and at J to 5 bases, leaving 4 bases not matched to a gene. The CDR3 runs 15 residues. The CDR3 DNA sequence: TGTGCCACCAGTGACCCGGGACAGGGGAACAATGAGCAGTTCTTC. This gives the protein CATSDPGQGNNEQFF.

In DNA form, the CDR3 reads TGCAGTGCAACACCCGGGACAGGGGATTCACCCCTCCACTTT. Its protein product is CSATPGTGDSPLHF. The chain uses TRBV20-1 and TRBJ1-6; 10 nucleotides match TRBD1. The CDR3 consists of 14 residues. CDR1 DFQATT and CDR2 SNEGSKA come from the germline V gene (reference sequence). V trimming: 6 bases; J trimming: 8 bases; junction bases outside the gene matches: 7.

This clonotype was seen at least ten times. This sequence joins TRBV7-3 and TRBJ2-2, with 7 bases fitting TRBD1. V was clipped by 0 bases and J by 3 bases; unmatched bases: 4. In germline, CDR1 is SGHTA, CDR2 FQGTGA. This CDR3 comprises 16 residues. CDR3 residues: CASSLTQGVYTGELFF. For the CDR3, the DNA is TGTGCCAGCAGCTTAACGCAGGGGGTTTACACCGGGGAGCTGTTTTTT.

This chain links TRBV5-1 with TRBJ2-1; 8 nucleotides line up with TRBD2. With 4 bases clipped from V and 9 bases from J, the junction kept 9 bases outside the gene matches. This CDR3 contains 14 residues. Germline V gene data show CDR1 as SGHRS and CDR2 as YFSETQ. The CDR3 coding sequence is TGCGCCAGCAGCGACCCCGGGACTAGTGGTGAGCAGTTCTTC. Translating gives CASSDPGTSGEQFF. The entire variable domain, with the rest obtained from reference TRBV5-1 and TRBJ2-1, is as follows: KAGVTQTPRYLIKTRGQQVTLSCSPISGHRSVSWYQQTPGQGLQFLFEYFSETQRNKGNFPGRFSGRQFSNSRSEMNVSTLELGDSALYLCASSDPGTSGEQFFGPGTRLTVL.

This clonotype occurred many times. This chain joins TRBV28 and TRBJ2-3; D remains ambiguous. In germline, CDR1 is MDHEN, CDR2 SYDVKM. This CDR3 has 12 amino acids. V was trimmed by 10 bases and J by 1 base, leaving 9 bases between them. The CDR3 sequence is CATTGGTDTQYF. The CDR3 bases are TGTGCCACCACCGGCGGCACAGATACGCAGTATTTT.

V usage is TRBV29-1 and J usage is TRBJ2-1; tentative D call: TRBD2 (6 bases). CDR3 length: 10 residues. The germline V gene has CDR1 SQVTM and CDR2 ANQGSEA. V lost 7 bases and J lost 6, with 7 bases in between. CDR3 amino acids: CSGAGNEQFF. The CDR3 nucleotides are TGCAGCGGAGCGGGCAATGAGCAGTTCTTC.

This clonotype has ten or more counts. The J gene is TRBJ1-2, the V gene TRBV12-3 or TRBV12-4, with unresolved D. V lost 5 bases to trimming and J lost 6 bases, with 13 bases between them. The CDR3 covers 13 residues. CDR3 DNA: TGTGCCAGCAGTACTAATATCCAGGATGGCTACACCTTC. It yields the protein CASSTNIQDGYTF.

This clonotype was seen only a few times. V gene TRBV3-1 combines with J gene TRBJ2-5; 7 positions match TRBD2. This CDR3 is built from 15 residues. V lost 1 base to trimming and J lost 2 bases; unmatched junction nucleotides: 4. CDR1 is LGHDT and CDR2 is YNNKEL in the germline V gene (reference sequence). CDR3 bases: TGTGCCAGCAGCCAAGGTGGGGGACTACAAGAGACCCAGTACTTC. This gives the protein CASSQGGGLQETQYF.